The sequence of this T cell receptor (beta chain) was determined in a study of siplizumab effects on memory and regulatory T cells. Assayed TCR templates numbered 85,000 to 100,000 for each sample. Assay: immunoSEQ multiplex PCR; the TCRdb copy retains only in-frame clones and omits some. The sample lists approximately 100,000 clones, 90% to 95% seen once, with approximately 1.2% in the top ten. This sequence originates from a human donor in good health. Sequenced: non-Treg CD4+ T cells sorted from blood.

CDR3: CASSSPTTGLATYETQYF. DNA of the CDR3: TGTGCCAGCAGTTCCCCCACTACGGGACTAGCAACATACGAGACCCAGTACTTC. The chain combines TRBV2 with TRBJ2-5; 9 bases agree with TRBD2. This CDR3 region has 18 residues. Per germline, CDR1 SNHLY and CDR2 FYNNEI. Trimming removed 5 bases from V and 5 bases from J; junction bases left unmatched: 18.